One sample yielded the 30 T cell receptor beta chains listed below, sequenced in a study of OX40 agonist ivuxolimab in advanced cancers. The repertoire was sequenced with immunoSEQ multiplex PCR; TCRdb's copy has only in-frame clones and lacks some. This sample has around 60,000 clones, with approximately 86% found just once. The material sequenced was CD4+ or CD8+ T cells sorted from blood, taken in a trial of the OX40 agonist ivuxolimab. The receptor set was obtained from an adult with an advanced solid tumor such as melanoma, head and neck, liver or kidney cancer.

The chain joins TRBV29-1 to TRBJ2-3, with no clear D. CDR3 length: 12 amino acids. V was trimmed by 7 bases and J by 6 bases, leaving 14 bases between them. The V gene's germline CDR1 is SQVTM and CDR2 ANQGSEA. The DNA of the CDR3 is TGCAGCGCCCTCAGCCAGACGGATACGCAGTATTTT. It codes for CSALSQTDTQYF.

CDR3 DNA: TGTGCCAGCAGCGCGGGACAGGGGAACTCTGGGGCCAACGTCCTGACTTTC. It translates to CASSAGQGNSGANVLTF. The rearrangement uses TRBV7-6 and TRBJ2-6; TRBD1 agrees at 10 bases. The CDR3 has 17 residues. V dropped 5 bases and J dropped 0; count of bases not matched to a gene: 4. Germline-derived CDR1 and CDR2 are SGHVS and FNYEAQ.

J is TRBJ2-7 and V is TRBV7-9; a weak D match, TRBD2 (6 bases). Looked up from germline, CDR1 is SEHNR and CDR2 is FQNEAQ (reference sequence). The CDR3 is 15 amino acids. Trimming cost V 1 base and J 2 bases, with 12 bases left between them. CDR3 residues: CASSLESGRTYEQYF. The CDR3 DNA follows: TGTGCCAGCAGCTTAGAAAGTGGGAGGACCTACGAGCAGTACTTC.

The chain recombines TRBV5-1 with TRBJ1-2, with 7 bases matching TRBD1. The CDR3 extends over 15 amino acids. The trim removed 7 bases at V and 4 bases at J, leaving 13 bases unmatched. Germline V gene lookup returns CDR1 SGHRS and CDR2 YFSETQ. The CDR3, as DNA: TGCGCCAGCGCGCCCACAGGGGATGCATCCTATGGCTACACCTTC. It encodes CASAPTGDASYGYTF.

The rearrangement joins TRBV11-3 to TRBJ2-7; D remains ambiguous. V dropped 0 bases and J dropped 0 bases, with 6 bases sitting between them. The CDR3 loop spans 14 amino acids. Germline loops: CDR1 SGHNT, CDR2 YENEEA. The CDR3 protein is CASSLEHSSYEQYF. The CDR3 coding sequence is TGTGCCAGCAGCTTAGAACACAGCTCCTACGAGCAGTACTTC. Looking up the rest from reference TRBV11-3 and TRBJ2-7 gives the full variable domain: EAGVVQSPRYKIIEKKQPVAFWCNPISGHNTLYWYLQNLGQGPELLIRYENEEAVDDSQLPKDRFSAERLKGVDSTLKIQPAELGDSAVYLCASSLEHSSYEQYFGPGTRLTVT.

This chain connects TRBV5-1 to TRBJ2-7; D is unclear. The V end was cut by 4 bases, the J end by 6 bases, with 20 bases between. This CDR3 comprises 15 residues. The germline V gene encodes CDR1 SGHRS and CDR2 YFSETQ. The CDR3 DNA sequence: TGCGCCAGCAGCGTGACGAATCTAGGGCCGGGCGAGCAGTACTTC. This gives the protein CASSVTNLGPGEQYF.

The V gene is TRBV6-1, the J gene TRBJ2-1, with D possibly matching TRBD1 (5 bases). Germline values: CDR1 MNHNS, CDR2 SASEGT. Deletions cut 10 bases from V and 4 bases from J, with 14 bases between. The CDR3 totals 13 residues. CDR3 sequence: CATAPRVYNEQFF. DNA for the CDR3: TGTGCCACCGCTCCCAGGGTGTACAATGAGCAGTTCTTC.

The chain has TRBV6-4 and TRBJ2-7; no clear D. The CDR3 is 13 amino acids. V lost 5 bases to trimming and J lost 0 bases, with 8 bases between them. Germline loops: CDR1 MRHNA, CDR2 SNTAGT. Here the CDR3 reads CASSNENSYEQYF. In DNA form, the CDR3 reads TGTGCCAGCAGTAACGAGAACTCCTACGAGCAGTACTTC.

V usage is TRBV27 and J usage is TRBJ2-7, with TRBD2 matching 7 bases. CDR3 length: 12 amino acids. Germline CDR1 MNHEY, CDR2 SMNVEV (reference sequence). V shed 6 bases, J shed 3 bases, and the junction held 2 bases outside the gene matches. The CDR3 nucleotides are TGTGCCAGCAGCTCGGGGGGCTACGAGCAGTACTTC. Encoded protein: CASSSGGYEQYF.

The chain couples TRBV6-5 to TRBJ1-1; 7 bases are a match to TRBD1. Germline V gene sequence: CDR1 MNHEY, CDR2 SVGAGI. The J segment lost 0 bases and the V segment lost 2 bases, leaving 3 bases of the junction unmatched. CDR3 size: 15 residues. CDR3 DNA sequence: TGTGCCAGCAGTTACCCCGGGACAGTGAACACTGAAGCTTTCTTT. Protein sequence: CASSYPGTVNTEAFF.

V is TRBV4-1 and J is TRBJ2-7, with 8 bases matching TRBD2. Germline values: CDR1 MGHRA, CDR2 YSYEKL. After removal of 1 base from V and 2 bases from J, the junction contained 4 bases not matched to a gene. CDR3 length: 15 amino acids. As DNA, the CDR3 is TGCGCCAGCAGCCAAGGACTAGCGATGCCCTACGAGCAGTACTTC. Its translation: CASSQGLAMPYEQYF.

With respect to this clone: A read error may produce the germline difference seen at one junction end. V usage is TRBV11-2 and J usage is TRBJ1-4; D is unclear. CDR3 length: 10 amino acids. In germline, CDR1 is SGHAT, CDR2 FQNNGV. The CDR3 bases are TGTGCCAGCAGCTTAGGATTATCGGTTTTT. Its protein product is CASSLGLSVF.

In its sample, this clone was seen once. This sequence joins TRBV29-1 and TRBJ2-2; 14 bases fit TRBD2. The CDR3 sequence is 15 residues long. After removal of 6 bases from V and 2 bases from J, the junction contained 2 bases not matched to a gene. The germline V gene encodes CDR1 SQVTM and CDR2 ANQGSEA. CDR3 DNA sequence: TGCAGCGTGGGGACTAGCGGGAGAAACACCGGGGAGCTGTTTTTT. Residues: CSVGTSGRNTGELFF.

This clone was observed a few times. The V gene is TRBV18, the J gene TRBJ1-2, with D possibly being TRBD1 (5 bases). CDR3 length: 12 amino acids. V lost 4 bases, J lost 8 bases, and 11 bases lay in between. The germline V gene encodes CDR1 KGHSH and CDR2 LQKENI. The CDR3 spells CASSLQGRGYTF. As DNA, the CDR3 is TGTGCCAGCTCACTCCAGGGCCGCGGCTACACCTTC.

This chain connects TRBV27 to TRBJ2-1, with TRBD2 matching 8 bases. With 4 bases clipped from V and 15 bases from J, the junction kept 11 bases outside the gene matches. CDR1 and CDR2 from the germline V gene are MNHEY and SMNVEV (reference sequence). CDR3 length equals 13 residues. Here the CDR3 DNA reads TGTGCCAGCAGTTCCATGTCGGACAGCGGGGGGTTCTTC. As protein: CASSSMSDSGGFF.

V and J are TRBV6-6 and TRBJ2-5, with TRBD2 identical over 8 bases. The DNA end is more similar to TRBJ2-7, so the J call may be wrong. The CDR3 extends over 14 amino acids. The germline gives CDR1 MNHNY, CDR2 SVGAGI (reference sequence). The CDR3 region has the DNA TGTGCCAGCAGTTTCGGGGGGGTTTCCTACGAGCAGTACTTC. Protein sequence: CASSFGGVSYEQYF.

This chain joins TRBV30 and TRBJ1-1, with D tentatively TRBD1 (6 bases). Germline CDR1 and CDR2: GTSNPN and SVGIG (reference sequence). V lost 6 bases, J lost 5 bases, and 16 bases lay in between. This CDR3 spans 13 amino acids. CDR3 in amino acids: CACPRGRGTEAFF. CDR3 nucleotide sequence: TGTGCCTGCCCCAGGGGACGTGGGACTGAAGCTTTCTTT.

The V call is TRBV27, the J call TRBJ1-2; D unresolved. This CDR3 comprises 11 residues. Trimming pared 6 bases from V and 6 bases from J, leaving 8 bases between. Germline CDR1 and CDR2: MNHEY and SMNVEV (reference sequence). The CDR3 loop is CASSSNDGYTF. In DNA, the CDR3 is TGTGCCAGCAGCTCCAACGATGGCTACACCTTC.

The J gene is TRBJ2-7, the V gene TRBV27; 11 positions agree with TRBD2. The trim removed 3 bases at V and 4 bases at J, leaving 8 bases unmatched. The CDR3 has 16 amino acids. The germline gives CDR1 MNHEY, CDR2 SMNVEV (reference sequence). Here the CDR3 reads CASSFLLAGVTYEQYF. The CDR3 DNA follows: TGTGCCAGCAGTTTCCTACTAGCGGGAGTAACATACGAGCAGTACTTC.

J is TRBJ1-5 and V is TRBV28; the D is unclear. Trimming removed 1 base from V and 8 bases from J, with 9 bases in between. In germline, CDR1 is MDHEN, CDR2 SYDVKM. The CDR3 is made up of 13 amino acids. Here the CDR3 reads CASSLLAPKPQHF. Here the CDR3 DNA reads TGTGCCAGCAGTTTATTAGCACCAAAGCCCCAGCATTTT.

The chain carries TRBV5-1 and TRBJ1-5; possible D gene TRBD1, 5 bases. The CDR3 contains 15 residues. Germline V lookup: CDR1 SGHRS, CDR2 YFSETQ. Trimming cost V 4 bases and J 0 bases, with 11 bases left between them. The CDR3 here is CASSLGPFSNQPQHF. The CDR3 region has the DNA TGCGCCAGCAGCCTGGGACCGTTTAGCAATCAGCCCCAGCATTTT.

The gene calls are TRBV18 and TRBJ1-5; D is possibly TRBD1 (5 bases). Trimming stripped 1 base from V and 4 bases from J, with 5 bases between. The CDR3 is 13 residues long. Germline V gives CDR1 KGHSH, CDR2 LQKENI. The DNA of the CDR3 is TGTGCCAGCTCACCACGGGGGAATCAGCCCCAGCATTTT. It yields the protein CASSPRGNQPQHF.

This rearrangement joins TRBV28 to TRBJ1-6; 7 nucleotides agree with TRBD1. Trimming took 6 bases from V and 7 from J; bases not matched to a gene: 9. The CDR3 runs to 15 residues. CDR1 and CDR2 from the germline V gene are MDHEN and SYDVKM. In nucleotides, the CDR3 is TGTGCCAGCAGCCCGCCGGGACAGATAAATTCACCCCTCCACTTT. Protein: CASSPPGQINSPLHF.

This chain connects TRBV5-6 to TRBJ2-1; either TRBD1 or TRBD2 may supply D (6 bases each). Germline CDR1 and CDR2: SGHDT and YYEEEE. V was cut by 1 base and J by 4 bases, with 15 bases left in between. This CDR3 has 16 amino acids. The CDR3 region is CASSLWERRGYNEQFF. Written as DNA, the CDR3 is TGTGCCAGCAGCTTGTGGGAGCGGAGGGGGTACAATGAGCAGTTCTTC.

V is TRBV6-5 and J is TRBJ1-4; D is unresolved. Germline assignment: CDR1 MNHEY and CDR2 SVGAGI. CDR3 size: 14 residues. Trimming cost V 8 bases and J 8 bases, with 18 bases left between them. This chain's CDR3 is CASGRGSANEKLFF. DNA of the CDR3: TGTGCCAGCGGCCGGGGTTCGGCGAACGAAAAACTGTTTTTT.

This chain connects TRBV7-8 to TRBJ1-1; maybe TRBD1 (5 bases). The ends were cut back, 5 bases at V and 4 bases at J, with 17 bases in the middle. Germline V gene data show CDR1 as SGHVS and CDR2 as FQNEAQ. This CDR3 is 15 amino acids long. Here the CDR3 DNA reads TGTGCCAGCAGCGCCCATCCAGGGCGGTTCACTGAAGCTTTCTTT. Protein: CASSAHPGRFTEAFF.

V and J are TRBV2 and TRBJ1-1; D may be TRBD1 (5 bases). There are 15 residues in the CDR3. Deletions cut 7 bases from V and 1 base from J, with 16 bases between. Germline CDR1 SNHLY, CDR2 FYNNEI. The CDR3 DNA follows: TGTGCCAGCACGAGCCAGGGAAACGCGAACACTGAAGCTTTCTTT. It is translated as CASTSQGNANTEAFF.

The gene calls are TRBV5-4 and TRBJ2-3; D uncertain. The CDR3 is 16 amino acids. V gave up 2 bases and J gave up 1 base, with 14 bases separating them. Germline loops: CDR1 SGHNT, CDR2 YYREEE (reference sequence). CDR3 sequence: CASSLMAEGGTDTQYF. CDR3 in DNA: TGTGCCAGCAGCTTAATGGCAGAAGGCGGCACAGATACGCAGTATTTT.

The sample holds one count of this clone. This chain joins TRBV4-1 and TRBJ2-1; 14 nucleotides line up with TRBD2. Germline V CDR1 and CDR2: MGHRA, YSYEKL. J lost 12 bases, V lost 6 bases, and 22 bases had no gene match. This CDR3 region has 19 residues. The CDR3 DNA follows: TGCGCCAGCAGAAAAAACCCCGGGACTAGCGGGAGTGAAGGGGTTGGGCAGTTCTTC. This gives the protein CASRKNPGTSGSEGVGQFF.

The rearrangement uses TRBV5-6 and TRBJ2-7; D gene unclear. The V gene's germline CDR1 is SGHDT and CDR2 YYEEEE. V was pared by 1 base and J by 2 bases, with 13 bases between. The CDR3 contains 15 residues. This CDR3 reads CASSLIPQQTYEQYF. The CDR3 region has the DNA TGTGCCAGCAGCTTGATTCCTCAACAGACCTACGAGCAGTACTTC. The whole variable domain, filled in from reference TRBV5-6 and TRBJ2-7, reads DAGVTQSPTHLIKTRGQQVTLRCSPKSGHDTVSWYQQALGQGPQFIFQYYEEEERQRGNFPDRFSGHQFPNYSSELNVNALLLGDSALYLCASSLIPQQTYEQYFGPGTRLTVT.